The subject of this entry is one T cell receptor (beta chain). Its antigen remains undetermined. Per-base qualities were not stored, and no clone one base away is much larger. Other nucleotide sequences from this sample produce the same CDR3. The sample belongs to a study of shared clonotypes between healthy human individuals (dated by TCRdb to about 2020). Background on the whole study: The cohort comprised a couple of women and three men aged 18 to 49 years. To estimate repertoire size and how much clonotype sharing occurs between individuals, the study deeply sequenced the blood TCR repertoires of roughly 5 healthy adults. Per donor, three plates each were used for CD4 naive and CD4 memory, two for CD8 naive, and one for CD8 memory. Different laboratories and diverse techniques were used to prepare libraries and sequence TCR repertoires, to increase sequencing depth and limit assay-specific biases. Per donor, leukapheresis produced somewhere between about 0.9 and 10 billion PBMCs.

CD8 naive samples consisted of CD45RO-negative cells that were positively selected for CCR7, yielding a CD45RA+CCR7+ population without TemRA cells. The donors were healthy, HIV-negative adults who had no recently reported acute infections or vaccinations. Only Caucasian adults living in Nashville, Tennessee, USA were represented among the donors. Blood was collected by leukapheresis, and PBMCs were isolated by Ficoll-Histopaque density gradient centrifugation and then cryopreserved in liquid nitrogen vapor phase. Analytical flow cytometry was used to check the purity and quantity of each magnetically sorted T cell population. Each sorted fraction had its genomic DNA isolated and then quantified by UV absorbance on a Nanodrop 2000c. Using the deep immunoSEQ assay, TCR CDR3 regions were amplified from genomic DNA by multiplex PCR. Genomic DNA extracted from each cell subset was distributed evenly over all wells of several immunoSEQ 96-well plates, and each plate served as one replicate. For sorted subsets, roughly 200 ng of genomic DNA, equivalent to roughly 30,000 T cell genomes, went into each replicate PCR. The purified libraries were quantified using a Qubit 3.0 fluorometer, sized with a Bioanalyzer 2100, and then quantified again using the KAPA Library Quantification kit. A separate single-read 150-cycle Illumina NextSeq 550 flow cell was used to sequence each immunoSEQ 96-well plate. The original methods were these. Because the immunoSEQ output included only junctional sequences and no quality scores, the filtering could not be the same as the filtering used for full-length reads. To assign V/J genes and CDR3, sequences were annotated against IMGT germline references using PyIR, a Python wrapper for IgBLAST v1.9. Reads were removed for weak V/J assignments (E-value above 1e-6), missing CDR3, stop codons, out-of-frame junctions, or ambiguous translated residues. A V3J clonotype was defined by an identical inferred V gene, J gene, and CDR3 amino acid sequence. To compute the percentage overlap between repertoires, the number of shared unique clonotypes was divided by the size of the smaller repertoire. RTK rarefaction, the Chao1 estimator, and Recon v2.1 estimates of unobserved clonotypes were used to assess repertoire richness. For all TCRbeta clonotypes obtained by the gDNA method from a handful of donors, generation probabilities were computed with OLGA. Imported from immuneACCESS, the table was reduced by TCRdb to in-frame sequences with V and J called. These copies leave out some clones; in studies compared against another copy, an unresolved V gene accounts for under half, and the cause of the remainder is not known. D and trimming come from the DNA, and the V and J calls and clone size come from that table. This sample comprises under 2,000,000 clones, about 94% of them detected only once. Jointly, the top ten make up 0.9% to 1.5% of the sample.

Results the study describes overall, beyond this receptor: Across four donors, around 5.4% of naive CD4, 3% to 3.5% of naive CD8, 2.3% of memory CD4, and 0.3% to 0.45% of memory CD8 clonotypes were shared. The genetic and exposure-history diversity represented was limited by the small number of donors. Naive subsets generally had larger estimated clonotype richness than memory subsets did. Pairwise subsampling indicated that sequencing depth was expected to affect the degree of clonotype sharing among donors. Sampling was limited to blood, and TCR repertoires in tissue likely differ from TCR repertoires in blood. Even with the large sequencing depth, rarefaction of the sorted-subset datasets indicated that sequencing was incomplete. Compared with non-shared clonotypes, clonotypes shared by all four sorted-subset donors had higher generation probabilities.

Sequenced material: naive CD8+ T cells sorted from blood. The cell subset or site label, read with the paper, signifies: CD45RA+CCR7+. The source is a man younger than 30 in good health.

The sequence in DNA is TGCGCCAGCAGCCAAGAACAAGACTACGAGCAGTACTTC. It translates as CASSQEQDYEQYF. This chain joins TRBV4-3 to TRBJ2-7; too little of a D gene remains to name it. The CDR1 and CDR2 encoded by the germline V gene are LGHNA and YSLEER. There are 13 amino acids in the CDR3, from cysteine to phenylalanine inclusive. Only CDR3 DNA remains: 39 bases, in frame from the first base. Deletion took 0 bases off V and 3 bases off J, with a span of 6 bases between the germline ends.